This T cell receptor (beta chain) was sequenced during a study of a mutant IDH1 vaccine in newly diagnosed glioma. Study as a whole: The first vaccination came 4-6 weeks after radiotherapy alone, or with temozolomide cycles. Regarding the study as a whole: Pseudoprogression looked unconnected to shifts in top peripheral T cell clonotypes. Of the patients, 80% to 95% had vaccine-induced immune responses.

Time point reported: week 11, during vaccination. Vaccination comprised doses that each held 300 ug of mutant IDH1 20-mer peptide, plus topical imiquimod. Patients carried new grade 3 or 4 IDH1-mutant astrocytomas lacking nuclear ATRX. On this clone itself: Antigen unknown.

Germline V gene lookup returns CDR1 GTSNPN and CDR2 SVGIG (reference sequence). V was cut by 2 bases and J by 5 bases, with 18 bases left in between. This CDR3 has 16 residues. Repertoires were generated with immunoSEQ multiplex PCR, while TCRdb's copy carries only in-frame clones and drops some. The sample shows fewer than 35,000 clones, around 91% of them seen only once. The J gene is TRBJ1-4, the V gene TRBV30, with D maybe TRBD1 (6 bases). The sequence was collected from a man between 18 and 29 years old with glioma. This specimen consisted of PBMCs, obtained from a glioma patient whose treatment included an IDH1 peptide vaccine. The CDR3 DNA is TGTGCCTGGAGTCCTTTAGGACAGAGGGCAAATGAAAAACTGTTTTTT. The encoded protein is CAWSPLGQRANEKLFF.